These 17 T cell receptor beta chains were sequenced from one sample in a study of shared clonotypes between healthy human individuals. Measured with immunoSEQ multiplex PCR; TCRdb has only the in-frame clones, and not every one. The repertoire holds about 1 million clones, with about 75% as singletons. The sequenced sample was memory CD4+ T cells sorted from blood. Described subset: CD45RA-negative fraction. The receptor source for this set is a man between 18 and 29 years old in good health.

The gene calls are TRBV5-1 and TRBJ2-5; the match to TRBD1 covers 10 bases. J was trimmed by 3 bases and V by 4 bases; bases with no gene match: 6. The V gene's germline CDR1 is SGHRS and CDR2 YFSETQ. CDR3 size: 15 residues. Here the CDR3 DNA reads TGCGCCAGCAGCCCCGGGACAGGGGCGGAAGAGACCCAGTACTTC. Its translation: CASSPGTGAEETQYF.

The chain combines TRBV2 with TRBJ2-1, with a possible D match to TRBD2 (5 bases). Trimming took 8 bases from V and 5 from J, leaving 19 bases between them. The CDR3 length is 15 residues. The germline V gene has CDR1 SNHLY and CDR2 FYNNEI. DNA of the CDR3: TGTGCCAGCGGGTTCTTGGTCGGGGTGGACAATGAGCAGTTCTTC. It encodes CASGFLVGVDNEQFF.

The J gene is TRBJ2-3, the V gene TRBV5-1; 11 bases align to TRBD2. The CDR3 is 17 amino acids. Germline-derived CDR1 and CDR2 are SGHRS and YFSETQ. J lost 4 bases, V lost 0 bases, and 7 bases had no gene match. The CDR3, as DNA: TGCGCCAGCAGCTTGGCCGTAGCGGGAGGGGGGCCAGATACGCAGTATTTT. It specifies CASSLAVAGGGPDTQYF.

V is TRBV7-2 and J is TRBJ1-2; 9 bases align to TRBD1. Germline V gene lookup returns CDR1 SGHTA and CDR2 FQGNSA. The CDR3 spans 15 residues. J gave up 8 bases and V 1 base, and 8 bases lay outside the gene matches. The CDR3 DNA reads TGTGCCAGCAGCTTAGAGGCACAGGGGGCGCGGGGCTACACCTTC. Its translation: CASSLEAQGARGYTF.

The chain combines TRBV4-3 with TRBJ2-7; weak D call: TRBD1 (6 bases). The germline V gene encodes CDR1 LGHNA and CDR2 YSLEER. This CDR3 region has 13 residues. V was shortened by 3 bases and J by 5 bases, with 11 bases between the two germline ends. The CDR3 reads CASSHDRNNEQYF. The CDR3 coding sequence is TGCGCCAGCAGCCATGACAGGAACAACGAGCAGTACTTC.

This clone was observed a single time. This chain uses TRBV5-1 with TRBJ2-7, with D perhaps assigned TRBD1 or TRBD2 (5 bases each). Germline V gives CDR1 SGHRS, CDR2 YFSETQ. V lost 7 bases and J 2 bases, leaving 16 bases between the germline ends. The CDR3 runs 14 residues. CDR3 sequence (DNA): TGCGCCAGCCACTCTCAGGTGGGGGCCTACGAGCAGTACTTC. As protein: CASHSQVGAYEQYF.

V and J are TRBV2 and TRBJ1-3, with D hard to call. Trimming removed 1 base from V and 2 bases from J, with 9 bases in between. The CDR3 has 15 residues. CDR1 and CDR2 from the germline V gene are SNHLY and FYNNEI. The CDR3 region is CASSEVRATGNTIYF. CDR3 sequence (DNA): TGTGCCAGCAGTGAAGTCCGGGCAACTGGAAACACCATATATTTT.

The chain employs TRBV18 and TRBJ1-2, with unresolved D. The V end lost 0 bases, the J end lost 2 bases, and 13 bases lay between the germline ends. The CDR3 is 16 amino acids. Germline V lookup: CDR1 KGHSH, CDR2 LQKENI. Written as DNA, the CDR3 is TGTGCCAGCTCACCACCGATCGCATCCGCAAACTATGGCTACACCTTC. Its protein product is CASSPPIASANYGYTF.

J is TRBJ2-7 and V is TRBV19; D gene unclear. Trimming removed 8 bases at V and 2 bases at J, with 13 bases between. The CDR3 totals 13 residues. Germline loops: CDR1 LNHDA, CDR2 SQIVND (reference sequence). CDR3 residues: CASAEDAPYEQYF. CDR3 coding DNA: TGTGCCAGTGCTGAGGACGCACCCTACGAGCAGTACTTC.

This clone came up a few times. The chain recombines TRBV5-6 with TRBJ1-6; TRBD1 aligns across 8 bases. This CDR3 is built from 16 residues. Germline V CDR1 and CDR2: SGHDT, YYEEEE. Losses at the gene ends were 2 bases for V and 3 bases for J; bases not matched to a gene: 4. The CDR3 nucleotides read TGTGCCAGCAGCTTTGGACAGGGCAACTATAATTCACCCCTCCACTTT. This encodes CASSFGQGNYNSPLHF.

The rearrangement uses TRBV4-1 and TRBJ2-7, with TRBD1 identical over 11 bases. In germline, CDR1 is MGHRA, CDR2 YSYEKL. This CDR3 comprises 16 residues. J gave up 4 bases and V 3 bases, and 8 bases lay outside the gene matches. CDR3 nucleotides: TGCGCCAGCAGCCAGACGGGACAGGGGGTAGGTTACGAGCAGTACTTC. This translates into CASSQTGQGVGYEQYF.

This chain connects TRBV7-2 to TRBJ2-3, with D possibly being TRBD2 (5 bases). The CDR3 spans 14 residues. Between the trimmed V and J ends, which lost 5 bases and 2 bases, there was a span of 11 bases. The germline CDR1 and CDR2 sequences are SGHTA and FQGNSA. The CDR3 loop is CASSQMRDTDTQYF. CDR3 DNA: TGTGCCAGCAGCCAGATGAGGGACACAGATACGCAGTATTTT.

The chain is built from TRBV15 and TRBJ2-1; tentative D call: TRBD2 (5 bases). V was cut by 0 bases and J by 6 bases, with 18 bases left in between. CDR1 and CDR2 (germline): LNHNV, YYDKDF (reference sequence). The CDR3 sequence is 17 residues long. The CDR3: CATSRDKGYLAGNEQFF. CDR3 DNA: TGTGCCACCAGCAGAGATAAAGGCTATCTAGCAGGCAATGAGCAGTTCTTC.

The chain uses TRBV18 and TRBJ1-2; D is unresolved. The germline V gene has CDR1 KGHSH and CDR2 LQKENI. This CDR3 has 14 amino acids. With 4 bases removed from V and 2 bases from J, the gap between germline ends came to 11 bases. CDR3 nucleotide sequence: TGTGCCAGCTCACGCGATGACATAAACTATGGCTACACCTTC. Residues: CASSRDDINYGYTF.

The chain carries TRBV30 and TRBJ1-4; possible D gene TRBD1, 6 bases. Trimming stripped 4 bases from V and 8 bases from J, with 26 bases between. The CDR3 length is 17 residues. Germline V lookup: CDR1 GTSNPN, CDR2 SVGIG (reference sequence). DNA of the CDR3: TGTGCCTGGACCCGGGGGCTTGGGACCCTCCGAGGGGAAAAACTGTTTTTT. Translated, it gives CAWTRGLGTLRGEKLFF.

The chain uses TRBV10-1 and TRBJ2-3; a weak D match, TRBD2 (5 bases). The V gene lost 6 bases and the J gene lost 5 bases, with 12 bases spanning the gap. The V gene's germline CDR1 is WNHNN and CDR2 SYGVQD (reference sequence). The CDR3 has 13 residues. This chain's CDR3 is CASSRDKGDTQYF. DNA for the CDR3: TGCGCCAGCAGCCGGGATAAGGGAGATACGCAGTATTTT.

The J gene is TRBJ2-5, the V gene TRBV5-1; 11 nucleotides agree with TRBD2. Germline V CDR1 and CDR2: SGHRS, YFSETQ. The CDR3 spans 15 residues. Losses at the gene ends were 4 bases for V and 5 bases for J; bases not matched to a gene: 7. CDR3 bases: TGCGCCAGCAGCAAGGAAGGACTAGCGGGTGAGACCCAGTACTTC. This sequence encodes CASSKEGLAGETQYF.